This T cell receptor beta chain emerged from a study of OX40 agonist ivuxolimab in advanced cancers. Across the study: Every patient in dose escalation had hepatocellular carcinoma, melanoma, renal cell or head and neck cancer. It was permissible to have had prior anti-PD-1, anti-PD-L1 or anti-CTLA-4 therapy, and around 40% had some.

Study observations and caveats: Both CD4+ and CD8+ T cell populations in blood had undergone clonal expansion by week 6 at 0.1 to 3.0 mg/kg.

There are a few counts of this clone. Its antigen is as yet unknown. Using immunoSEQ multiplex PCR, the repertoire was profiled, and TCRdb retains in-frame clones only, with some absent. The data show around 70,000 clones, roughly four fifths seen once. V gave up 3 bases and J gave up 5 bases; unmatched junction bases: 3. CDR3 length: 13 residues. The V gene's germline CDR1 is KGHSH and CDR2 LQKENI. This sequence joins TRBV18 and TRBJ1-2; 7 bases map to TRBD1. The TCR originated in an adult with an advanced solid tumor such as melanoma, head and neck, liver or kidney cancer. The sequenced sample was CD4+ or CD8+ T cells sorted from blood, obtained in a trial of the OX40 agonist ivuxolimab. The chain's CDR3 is CASSPDRVYGYTF. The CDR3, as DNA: TGTGCCAGCTCACCCGACAGGGTGTATGGCTACACCTTC.